The 26 T cell receptor beta chains below were found in one sample sequenced in a study of blood T cell repertoires in COVID-19. Assay used: immunoSEQ multiplex PCR; TCRdb lists only in-frame clones, some missing. The sample yields over 300,000 clones, about 90% seen once. Sequenced sample: peripheral blood. The receptors were gathered from a man aged 35-49 years with acute or convalescent COVID-19.

The chain recombines TRBV11-3 with TRBJ2-1, with 8 bases identical to TRBD1. J lost 3 bases, V lost 5 bases, and 6 bases had no gene match. There are 15 residues in the CDR3. The V gene's germline CDR1 is SGHNT and CDR2 YENEEA. CDR3 nucleotide sequence: TGTGCCAGCAGCCCTCAGGGGGCTCTCTACAATGAGCAGTTCTTC. This translates into CASSPQGALYNEQFF.

The chain combines TRBV9 with TRBJ2-2, with 12 bases fitting TRBD2. Trimming removed 4 bases from V and 3 bases from J; junction bases left unmatched: 4. From germline, CDR1 is SGDLS and CDR2 YYNGEE. The CDR3 contains 16 residues. CDR3 sequence reads: CASSPRTSGDTGELFF. The CDR3, as DNA: TGTGCCAGCAGCCCCCGGACTAGCGGGGACACCGGGGAGCTGTTTTTT.

The gene calls are TRBV2 and TRBJ1-2; a weak D match, TRBD1 (5 bases). Germline V gene data show CDR1 as SNHLY and CDR2 as FYNNEI. This CDR3 contains 14 residues. V was pared by 7 bases and J by 3 bases, with 15 bases between. CDR3 sequence: CASIESPGDYGYTF. For the CDR3, the DNA is TGTGCCAGCATAGAGAGCCCGGGGGACTATGGCTACACCTTC. Full variable domain (missing parts from reference TRBV2 and TRBJ1-2): EPEVTQTPSHQVTQMGQEVILRCVPISNHLYFYWYRQILGQKVEFLVSFYNNEISEKSEIFDDQFSVERPDGSNFTLKIRSTKLEDSAMYFCASIESPGDYGYTFGSGTRLTVV.

This chain uses TRBV6-2 or TRBV6-3 with TRBJ2-1; TRBD2 aligns across 12 bases. The CDR3 covers 18 residues. The ends lost 0 bases at V and 3 bases at J; junction bases unmatched: 6. Germline V gene lookup returns CDR1 MNHEY and CDR2 SVGEGT. The DNA of the CDR3 is TGTGCCAGCAGTTACTCTAGGCCTAGCGGGGGGGTCTACAATGAGCAGTTCTTC. This sequence encodes CASSYSRPSGGVYNEQFF.

This clone was detected once. This chain uses TRBV28 with TRBJ1-2; TRBD1 aligns across 7 bases. CDR1 is MDHEN and CDR2 is SYDVKM in the germline V gene. The CDR3 is 14 residues long. V was clipped by 6 bases and J by 4 bases; unmatched bases: 8. The CDR3 bases are TGTGCCAGCAGGACCGGGACAGAGCCCTATGGCTACACCTTC. It translates to CASRTGTEPYGYTF.

This clone was seen only once. The chain is built from TRBV6-5 and TRBJ2-2; TRBD2 might be the D (6 bases). CDR1 is MNHEY, CDR2 SVGAGI, per germline. Trimming shortened V by 0 bases and J by 2 bases, and 10 bases separated the two germline ends. The CDR3 spans 16 residues. CDR3 loop: CASSYSPSVNTGELFF. CDR3 DNA sequence: TGTGCCAGCAGTTACTCGCCTAGCGTAAACACCGGGGAGCTGTTTTTT.

The J gene is TRBJ1-5, the V gene TRBV27; 10 nucleotides line up with TRBD1. J was trimmed by 2 bases and V by 5 bases; bases with no gene match: 3. The CDR3 has 15 amino acids. Germline values: CDR1 MNHEY, CDR2 SMNVEV (reference sequence). The DNA of the CDR3 is TGTGCCAGCAGTGGACAGGGGGTAGGCAATCAGCCCCAGCATTTT. It translates to CASSGQGVGNQPQHF.

The chain links TRBV6-2 or TRBV6-3 to TRBJ1-2; D unclear. There are 16 residues in the CDR3. V was shortened by 0 bases and J by 1 base, with 12 bases between the two germline ends. Looked up from germline, CDR1 is MNHEY and CDR2 is SVGEGT. In DNA, the CDR3 is TGTGCCAGCAGTTACTCGACGGGGATCTTTAACTATGGCTACACCTTC. Protein: CASSYSTGIFNYGYTF.

The chain employs TRBV23-1 and TRBJ2-5, with D possibly matching TRBD1 (7 bases). TRBV23-1 is noted as an ORF with a role that remains uncertain. The V end lost 0 bases, the J end lost 7 bases, and 15 bases lay between the germline ends. The CDR3 loop spans 15 amino acids. The CDR3 loop is CASSQSGGGEGTQYF. The CDR3 DNA follows: TGCGCCAGCAGTCAATCTGGAGGGGGCGAGGGGACCCAGTACTTC.

The chain uses TRBV3-1 (or the pseudogene TRBV3-2) and TRBJ2-1; 9 bases align to TRBD2. This CDR3 spans 17 amino acids. The V gene end was trimmed by 3 bases and the J gene end by 4 bases; junction bases not matched to a gene: 10. From germline, CDR1 is LGHDT and CDR2 YNNKEL (reference sequence). Here the CDR3 reads CASSHHGLAGKYNEQFF. The CDR3 DNA reads as TGTGCCAGCAGCCACCATGGTCTAGCGGGGAAGTACAATGAGCAGTTCTTC.

The chain carries TRBV6-1 and TRBJ2-7; TRBD2 matches at 13 bases. Germline values: CDR1 MNHNS, CDR2 SASEGT. V shed 4 bases, J shed 5 bases, and the junction held 8 bases outside the gene matches. The CDR3 spans 16 residues. CDR3 sequence (DNA): TGTGCCAGCAGTGCCGCCGGGACTAGCGGGACCCACGAGCAGTACTTC. It translates to CASSAAGTSGTHEQYF.

The rearrangement uses TRBV28 and TRBJ2-1; 9 nucleotides match TRBD2. Germline V gene data show CDR1 as MDHEN and CDR2 as SYDVKM. The CDR3 consists of 16 residues. With V trimmed by 1 base and J by 9 bases, 10 bases remained unmatched. The CDR3 is CASSLSGAGGLGEQFF. As DNA, the CDR3 is TGTGCCAGCAGTTTATCCGGAGCGGGGGGATTAGGTGAGCAGTTCTTC.

The chain uses TRBV6-5 and TRBJ1-2; D gene uncertain. The CDR3 is made up of 12 amino acids. From germline, CDR1 is MNHEY and CDR2 SVGAGI. Trimming left V 7 bases short and J 4 bases short, with 10 bases between. The CDR3 spells CASMGGRYGYTF. The DNA of the CDR3 is TGTGCCAGCATGGGCGGGCGCTATGGCTACACCTTC.

The chain links TRBV29-1 to TRBJ2-3; 8 bases agree with TRBD2. After removal of 7 bases from V and 6 bases from J, the junction contained 15 bases not matched to a gene. Germline-derived CDR1 and CDR2 are SQVTM and ANQGSEA. This CDR3 has 15 residues. CDR3 sequence: CSADREGPTSDTQYF. CDR3 nucleotides: TGCAGCGCTGACCGGGAGGGACCCACATCCGATACGCAGTATTTT.

This clone was seen a single time. This chain connects TRBV6-5 to TRBJ2-5; D call uncertain. The germline V and J ends were trimmed by 0 bases and 3 bases, with 5 bases remaining between them. The length of the CDR3 is 13 residues. Per germline, CDR1 MNHEY and CDR2 SVGAGI. The CDR3 DNA is TGTGCCAGCAGTTACTCCCCAAAAGAGACCCAGTACTTC. It specifies CASSYSPKETQYF.

J is TRBJ1-3 and V is TRBV6-2 or TRBV6-3; possible D gene TRBD1, 5 bases. From germline, CDR1 is MNHEY and CDR2 SVGEGT. Trimming left V 2 bases short and J 0 bases short, with 8 bases between. The CDR3 is 15 amino acids. For the CDR3, the DNA is TGTGCCAGCAGTTACGGGGCGGACTCTGGAAACACCATATATTTT. This sequence encodes CASSYGADSGNTIYF.

In DNA, the CDR3 is TGTGCCAGCAGCCAATTACAGGAGAAAGCTTTCTTT. Its protein is CASSQLQEKAFF. The rearrangement links TRBV3-1 (or the pseudogene TRBV3-2) to TRBJ1-1, with D perhaps TRBD1 (5 bases). Trimming cost V 2 bases and J 9 bases, with 10 bases left between them. The CDR3 spans 12 residues. Looked up from germline, CDR1 is LGHDT and CDR2 is YNNKEL (reference sequence).

The chain links TRBV27 to TRBJ1-2; TRBD1 matches 10 bases. This CDR3 contains 14 residues. Trimming removed 8 bases from V and 2 bases from J; junction bases left unmatched: 5. Germline assignment: CDR1 MNHEY and CDR2 SMNVEV (reference sequence). CDR3 sequence reads: CASAWTGGNYGYTF. The CDR3 DNA reads TGTGCCAGCGCCTGGACAGGGGGGAACTATGGCTACACCTTC.

The rearrangement uses TRBV5-1 and TRBJ1-1; 7 bases are shared with TRBD1. The CDR3 is 16 residues long. Germline CDR1 SGHRS, CDR2 YFSETQ. The V segment lost 1 base and the J segment 0 bases; nucleotides outside the gene matches: 6. The DNA for the CDR3 is TGCGCCAGCAGCTTGTCAGGGGGAAATATGAACACTGAAGCTTTCTTT. Translated, it gives CASSLSGGNMNTEAFF.

The chain has TRBV9 and TRBJ1-2; maybe TRBD1 (6 bases). Between the trimmed V and J ends, which lost 3 bases and 8 bases, there was a span of 14 bases. This CDR3 has 13 residues. Germline CDR1 SGDLS, CDR2 YYNGEE. CDR3 bases: TGTGCCAGCAGCGCACAGGGATGGTCCGGCTACACCTTC. It encodes CASSAQGWSGYTF.

V usage is TRBV7-2 and J usage is TRBJ2-2; unclear D gene. The V end lost 5 bases, the J end lost 6 bases, and 10 bases lay between the germline ends. Germline CDR1 is SGHTA and CDR2 is FQGNSA. The CDR3 contains 13 residues. CDR3 protein: CASSLSTAGELFF. The CDR3 region has the DNA TGTGCCAGCAGCCTCTCTACTGCCGGGGAGCTGTTTTTT.

The chain combines TRBV21-1 with TRBJ1-2; TRBD1 was called by the table and not checked on the DNA. TRBV21-1 is reported as a pseudogene. The CDR3 consists of 14 residues. CDR3 amino acids: CASSIRTGGYGYTF. CDR3 nucleotides: TGTGCCAGCAGCATTAGGACAGGGGGGTATGGCTACACCTTC.

The chain has TRBV7-6 and TRBJ2-1; D might be TRBD2 (6 bases). The germline gives CDR1 SGHVS, CDR2 FNYEAQ. The CDR3 has 17 amino acids. Trimming left V 0 bases short and J 4 bases short, with 16 bases between. DNA of the CDR3: TGTGCCAGCAGCTTAGCGCTGCCGGGAGTAGGGTACAATGAGCAGTTCTTC. It yields the protein CASSLALPGVGYNEQFF.

This rearrangement joins TRBV5-5 to TRBJ1-1; 7 bases align to TRBD1. The germline V gene has CDR1 SGHKS and CDR2 YYEKEE (reference sequence). The trim removed 4 bases at V and 0 bases at J, leaving 6 bases unmatched. The CDR3 extends over 15 amino acids. The CDR3 reads CASSGAGGLNTEAFF. The CDR3 nucleotides read TGTGCCAGCAGCGGAGCAGGGGGGTTGAACACTGAAGCTTTCTTT.

The chain recombines TRBV24-1 with TRBJ1-4; no definite D call. Germline CDR1 is KGHDR and CDR2 is SFDVKD. The CDR3 runs 13 residues. Trimming shortened V by 5 bases and J by 8 bases, and 11 bases separated the two germline ends. Here the CDR3 DNA reads TGTGCCACCAGTGCGCGGGCTGGCGAAAAACTGTTTTTT. Residues: CATSARAGEKLFF.

The chain links TRBV5-1 to TRBJ2-7; D may be TRBD1 (5 bases). The CDR3 totals 15 residues. Germline V gene sequence: CDR1 SGHRS, CDR2 YFSETQ. Trimming took 5 bases from V and 5 from J, leaving 20 bases between them. Here the CDR3 DNA reads TGCGCCAGCAGTCCACGAGTGGCAGGGATCGACGAGCAGTACTTC. It specifies CASSPRVAGIDEQYF.